This TCR beta chain emerged from a study of shared clonotypes between healthy human individuals. Study information: Every donor yielded three CD4 naive, three CD4 memory, two CD8 naive and one CD8 memory plate. General study results and limits: The study found approximately 5% of naive CD4 clonotypes shared across a few donors. The four-donor shared clonotypes exceeded non-shared clonotypes in generation probability, with non-shared ones scoring lower. Genetic and exposure-history diversity was limited by the few donors.

Data came from immunoSEQ multiplex PCR; TCRdb stores just in-frame clones and leaves some out. The sample has more than 850,000 clones, approximately 80% seen once. The CDR3 is 14 amino acids. Germline V lookup: CDR1 MDHEN, CDR2 SYDVKM. V was pared by 4 bases and J by 5 bases, with 7 bases of the junction left unmatched. This clone was counted a single time. Its antigen is not known. The chain employs TRBV28 and TRBJ2-7; 8 nucleotides agree with TRBD1. The sequenced sample consisted of memory CD4+ T cells from PBMCs. Subset in this sample: CD45RA-negative fraction. The sequence was obtained from a man between 18 and 35 years old in good health. Some clones in this sample may be carry-over from other donors' samples. CDR3 nucleotides: TGTGCCAGCAGTTCTAGGTACAGGGGGGACGAGCAGTACTTC. Encoded protein: CASSSRYRGDEQYF.